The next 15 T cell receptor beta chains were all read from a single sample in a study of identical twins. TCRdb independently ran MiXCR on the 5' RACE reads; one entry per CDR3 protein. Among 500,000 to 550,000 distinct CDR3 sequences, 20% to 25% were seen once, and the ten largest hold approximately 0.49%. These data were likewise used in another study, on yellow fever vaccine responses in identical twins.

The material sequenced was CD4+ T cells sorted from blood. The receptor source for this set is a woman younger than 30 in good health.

The CDR3 nucleotides are TGTGCCATCAGTGAGCTCGGGACAGTCACAGATACGCAGTATTTT. It yields the protein CAISELGTVTDTQYF. This rearrangement joins TRBV10-3 to TRBJ2-3, with TRBD1 matching over 7 bases. This CDR3 comprises 15 residues. Per the germline V gene, CDR1 is ENHRY and CDR2 is SYGVKD. The ends lost 2 bases at V and 2 bases at J; junction bases unmatched: 4.

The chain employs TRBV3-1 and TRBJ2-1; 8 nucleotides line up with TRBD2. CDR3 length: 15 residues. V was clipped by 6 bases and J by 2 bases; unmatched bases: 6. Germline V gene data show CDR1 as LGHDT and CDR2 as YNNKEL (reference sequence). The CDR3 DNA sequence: TGTGCCAGCAGAATCGGGGGGGGCGCCTACAATGAGCAGTTCTTC. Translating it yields CASRIGGGAYNEQFF.

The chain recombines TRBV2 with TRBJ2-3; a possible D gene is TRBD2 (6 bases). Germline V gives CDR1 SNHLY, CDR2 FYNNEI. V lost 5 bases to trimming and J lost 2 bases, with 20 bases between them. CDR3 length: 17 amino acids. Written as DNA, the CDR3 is TGTGCCAGCAGTCGAAGGTCTCTAGCGTATAACACAGATACGCAGTATTTT. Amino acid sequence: CASSRRSLAYNTDTQYF. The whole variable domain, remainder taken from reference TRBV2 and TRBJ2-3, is EPEVTQTPSHQVTQMGQEVILRCVPISNHLYFYWYRQILGQKVEFLVSFYNNEISEKSEIFDDQFSVERPDGSNFTLKIRSTKLEDSAMYFCASSRRSLAYNTDTQYFGPGTRLTVL.

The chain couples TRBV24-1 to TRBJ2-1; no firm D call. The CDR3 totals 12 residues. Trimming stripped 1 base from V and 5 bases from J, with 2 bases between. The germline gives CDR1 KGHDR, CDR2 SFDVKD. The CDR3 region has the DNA TGTGCCACCAGTGATTTTCACAATGAGCAGTTCTTC. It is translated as CATSDFHNEQFF.

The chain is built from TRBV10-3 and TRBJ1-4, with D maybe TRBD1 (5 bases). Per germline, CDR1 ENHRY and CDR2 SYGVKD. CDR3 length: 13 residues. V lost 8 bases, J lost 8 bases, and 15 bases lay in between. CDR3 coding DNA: TGTGCCATCGGAACCGGGACCCCGGAAAAACTGTTTTTT. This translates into CAIGTGTPEKLFF.

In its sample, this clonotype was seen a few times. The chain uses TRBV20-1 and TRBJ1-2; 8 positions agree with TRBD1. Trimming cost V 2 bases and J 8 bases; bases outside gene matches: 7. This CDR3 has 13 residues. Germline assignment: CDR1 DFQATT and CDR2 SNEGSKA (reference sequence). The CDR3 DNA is TGCAGTGCTAGAAACGGACAGGGTGGCGGCTACACCTTC. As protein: CSARNGQGGGYTF.

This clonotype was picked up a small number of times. The CDR3 is CASSPGRAHNEQFF. The CDR3, as DNA: TGTGCCAGCTCACCGGGGAGGGCCCACAATGAGCAGTTCTTC. J is TRBJ2-1 and V is TRBV18, with 7 bases fitting TRBD2. There are 14 residues in the CDR3. V gave up 3 bases and J gave up 5 bases; unmatched junction bases: 4. Germline CDR1 KGHSH, CDR2 LQKENI.

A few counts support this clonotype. The CDR3 loop is CASSYSRSSYNSPLHF. The CDR3 DNA reads TGTGCCAGCAGTTACTCGAGGAGTTCCTATAATTCACCCCTCCACTTT. The chain employs TRBV6-5 and TRBJ1-6; no firm D call. Trimming removed 0 bases at V and 1 base at J, with 7 bases between. CDR3 length equals 16 residues. Germline V lookup: CDR1 MNHEY, CDR2 SVGAGI.

CDR3 sequence (DNA): TGTGCCAGCACGGCAGGGGAGACTTACGAGCAGTACGTC. It is translated as CASTAGETYEQYV. The chain couples TRBV2 to TRBJ2-7, with D perhaps matching TRBD1 (6 bases). CDR3 length: 13 residues. V was trimmed by 7 bases and J by 4 bases, leaving 14 bases between them. Germline values: CDR1 SNHLY, CDR2 FYNNEI.

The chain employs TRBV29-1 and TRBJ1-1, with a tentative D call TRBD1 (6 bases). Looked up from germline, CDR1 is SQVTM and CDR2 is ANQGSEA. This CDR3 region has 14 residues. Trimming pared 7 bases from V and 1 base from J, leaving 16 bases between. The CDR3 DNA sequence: TGCAGCGGTAGGACCGGGACATCGAACACTGAAGCTTTCTTT. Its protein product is CSGRTGTSNTEAFF.

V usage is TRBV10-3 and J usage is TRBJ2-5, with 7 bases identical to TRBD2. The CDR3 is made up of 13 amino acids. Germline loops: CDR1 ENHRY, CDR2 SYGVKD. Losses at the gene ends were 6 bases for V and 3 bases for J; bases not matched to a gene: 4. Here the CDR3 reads CAISRLAEETQYF. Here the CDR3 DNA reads TGTGCCATCAGCCGACTAGCCGAAGAGACCCAGTACTTC.

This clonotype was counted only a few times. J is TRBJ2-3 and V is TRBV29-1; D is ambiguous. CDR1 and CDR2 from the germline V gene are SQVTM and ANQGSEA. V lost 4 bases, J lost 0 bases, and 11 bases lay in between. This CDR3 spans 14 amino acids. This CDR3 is CSVASSISTDTQYF. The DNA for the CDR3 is TGCAGCGTTGCTTCTTCTATTAGCACAGATACGCAGTATTTT.

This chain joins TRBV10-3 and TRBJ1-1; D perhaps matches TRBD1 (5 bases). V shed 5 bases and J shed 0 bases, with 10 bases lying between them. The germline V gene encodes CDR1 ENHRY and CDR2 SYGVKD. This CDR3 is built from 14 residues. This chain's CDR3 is CAISRDYMNTEAFF. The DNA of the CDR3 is TGTGCCATCAGTAGGGACTACATGAACACTGAAGCTTTCTTT.

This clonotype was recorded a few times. The CDR3 protein is CASSQLVGKMADTQYF. CDR3 DNA: TGTGCCAGCAGTCAATTGGTAGGGAAAATGGCAGATACGCAGTATTTT. The V and J genes are TRBV28 and TRBJ2-3; D gene unclear. Germline-derived CDR1 and CDR2 are MDHEN and SYDVKM. The ends were cut back, 5 bases at V and 4 bases at J, with 19 bases in the middle. This CDR3 is built from 16 residues.

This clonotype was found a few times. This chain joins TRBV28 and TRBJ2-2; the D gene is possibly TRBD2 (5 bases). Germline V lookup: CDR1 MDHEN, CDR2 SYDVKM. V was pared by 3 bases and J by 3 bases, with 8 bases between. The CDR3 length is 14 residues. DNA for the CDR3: TGTGCCAGCAGTTTCGGCGGGCACACCGGGGAGCTGTTTTTT. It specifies CASSFGGHTGELFF.